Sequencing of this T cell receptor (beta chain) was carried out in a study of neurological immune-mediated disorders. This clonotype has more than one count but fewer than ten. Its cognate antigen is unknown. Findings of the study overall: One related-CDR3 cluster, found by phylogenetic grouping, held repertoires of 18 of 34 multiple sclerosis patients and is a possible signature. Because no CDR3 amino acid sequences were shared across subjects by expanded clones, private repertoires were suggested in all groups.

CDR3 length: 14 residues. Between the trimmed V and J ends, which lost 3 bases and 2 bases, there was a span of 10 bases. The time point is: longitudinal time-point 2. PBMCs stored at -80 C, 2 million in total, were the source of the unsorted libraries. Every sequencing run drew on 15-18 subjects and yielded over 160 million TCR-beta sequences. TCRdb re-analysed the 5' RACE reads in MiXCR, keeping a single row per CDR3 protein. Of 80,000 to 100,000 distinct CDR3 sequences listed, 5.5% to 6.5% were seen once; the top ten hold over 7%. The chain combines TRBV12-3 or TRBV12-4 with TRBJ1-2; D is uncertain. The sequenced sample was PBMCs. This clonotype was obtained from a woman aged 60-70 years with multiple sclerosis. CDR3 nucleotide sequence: TGTGCCAGCAGTTTTGCTAGGTCCAACTATGGCTACACCTTC. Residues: CASSFARSNYGYTF.